One sample yielded the 30 T cell receptor beta chains listed below, sequenced in a study of cytomegalovirus exposure and HLA in healthy donors. PCR employed 60 Vbeta and 13 Jbeta primers. Profiling relied on immunoSEQ multiplex PCR, and the TCRdb table lists in-frame clones only, not all of them. The sample has some 180,000 clones; more than 65% are singletons. Material for sequencing was PBMCs. Source of these receptors: a woman aged 25 to 39 in good health and CMV-seropositive.

The V gene is TRBV9, the J gene TRBJ1-2; D is unresolved. Germline V gene lookup returns CDR1 SGDLS and CDR2 YYNGEE. V lost 4 bases and J lost 7, with 17 bases in between. CDR3 size: 14 residues. The CDR3 region is CASSPHGGESGYTF. Here the CDR3 DNA reads TGTGCCAGCAGCCCACATGGCGGAGAGAGTGGCTACACCTTC.

The J gene is TRBJ1-3, the V gene TRBV7-9; tentatively, D is TRBD1 (5 bases). Germline CDR1 and CDR2: SEHNR and FQNEAQ (reference sequence). The CDR3 length is 14 residues. The V end lost 5 bases, the J end lost 4 bases, and 12 bases lay between the germline ends. CDR3 protein: CASSLRGGGNTIYF. Here the CDR3 DNA reads TGTGCCAGCAGCCTACGGGGGGGAGGAAACACCATATATTTT.

The chain employs TRBV28 and TRBJ2-7, with D hard to call. V lost 6 bases, J lost 0 bases, and 12 bases lay in between. The CDR3 is 14 residues long. From germline, CDR1 is MDHEN and CDR2 SYDVKM. For the CDR3, the DNA is TGTGCCAGCAGGTCCCCGTTGAGCTCCTACGAGCAGTACTTC. Encoded protein: CASRSPLSSYEQYF.

The chain is built from TRBV5-6 and TRBJ1-4; unclear D gene. V lost 3 bases, J lost 3 bases, and 6 bases lay in between. Germline-derived CDR1 and CDR2 are SGHDT and YYEEEE. The CDR3 totals 13 residues. CDR3: CASSSGANEKLFF. The CDR3 DNA sequence: TGTGCCAGCAGCTCCGGGGCTAATGAAAAACTGTTTTTT.

The genes are TRBV7-2 and TRBJ2-7, with TRBD1 matching over 9 bases. V lost 5 bases, J lost 0 bases, and 8 bases stayed unmatched. The CDR3 consists of 16 residues. The germline V gene has CDR1 SGHTA and CDR2 FQGNSA. CDR3 DNA: TGTGCCAGCAGCGGCCCCGGGACAGGGTTCTCCTACGAGCAGTACTTC. Encoded protein: CASSGPGTGFSYEQYF.

This chain uses TRBV9 with TRBJ1-1, with 9 positions matching TRBD1. Trimming removed 0 bases from V and 5 bases from J; junction bases left unmatched: 5. Germline V gives CDR1 SGDLS, CDR2 YYNGEE. This CDR3 is 15 amino acids long. CDR3 amino acids: CASSVGGQGRTEAFF. In DNA, the CDR3 is TGTGCCAGCAGCGTAGGTGGACAGGGGAGGACTGAAGCTTTCTTT.

This chain uses TRBV2 with TRBJ1-2, with no clear D. The germline V and J ends were trimmed by 8 bases and 3 bases, with 7 bases remaining between them. There are 11 residues in the CDR3. Germline V gene lookup returns CDR1 SNHLY and CDR2 FYNNEI. The chain's CDR3 is CASRVDYGYTF. The CDR3, as DNA: TGTGCCAGCCGGGTCGACTATGGCTACACCTTC. Based on the CDR3 plus reference TRBV2 and TRBJ1-2, the full variable domain is EPEVTQTPSHQVTQMGQEVILRCVPISNHLYFYWYRQILGQKVEFLVSFYNNEISEKSEIFDDQFSVERPDGSNFTLKIRSTKLEDSAMYFCASRVDYGYTFGSGTRLTVV.

The rearrangement uses TRBV28 and TRBJ2-7, with D maybe TRBD1 (5 bases). Looked up from germline, CDR1 is MDHEN and CDR2 is SYDVKM. V dropped 5 bases and J dropped 3 bases, with 11 bases sitting between them. The CDR3 length is 13 residues. This chain's CDR3 is CASSLPGNYEQYF. CDR3 DNA sequence: TGTGCCAGCAGTCTACCAGGGAACTACGAGCAGTACTTC.

This clone was counted a few times. The genes are TRBV4-1 and TRBJ2-1, with 9 bases matching TRBD2. V gave up 4 bases and J gave up 6 bases; unmatched junction bases: 4. The CDR3 has 14 residues. Germline CDR1 and CDR2: MGHRA and YSYEKL. CDR3 residues: CASSLRGLANEQFF. The CDR3 nucleotides are TGCGCCAGCAGCCTGAGGGGACTAGCCAATGAGCAGTTCTTC.

The chain links TRBV5-1 to TRBJ2-5; TRBD2 matches 11 bases. Germline lookup yields CDR1 SGHRS and CDR2 YFSETQ. The CDR3 is made up of 16 amino acids. J gave up 0 bases and V 4 bases, and 5 bases lay outside the gene matches. This CDR3 is CASSPASGGYQETQYF. CDR3 DNA: TGCGCCAGCAGCCCTGCTAGCGGGGGGTACCAAGAGACCCAGTACTTC.

The rearrangement uses TRBV19 and TRBJ2-7, with 8 bases lining up with TRBD1. Losses at the gene ends were 3 bases for V and 0 bases for J; bases not matched to a gene: 1. The germline gives CDR1 LNHDA, CDR2 SQIVND (reference sequence). The CDR3 has 14 residues. This chain's CDR3 is CASSIGTGSYEQYF. The DNA for the CDR3 is TGTGCCAGTAGTATTGGGACAGGCTCCTACGAGCAGTACTTC. Based on the CDR3 plus reference TRBV19 and TRBJ2-7, the full variable domain is DGGITQSPKYLFRKEGQNVTLSCEQNLNHDAMYWYRQDPGQGLRLIYYSQIVNDFQKGDIAEGYSVSREKKESFPLTVTSAQKNPTAFYLCASSIGTGSYEQYFGPGTRLTVT.

The rearrangement joins TRBV6-5 to TRBJ1-6; D is ambiguous. The CDR3 totals 15 residues. V lost 6 bases and J 0 bases, leaving 9 bases between the germline ends. CDR1 is MNHEY and CDR2 is SVGAGI in the germline V gene. In DNA form, the CDR3 reads TGTGCCAGCAGAACACCTGGCTCCTATAATTCACCCCTCCACTTT. Protein sequence: CASRTPGSYNSPLHF.

CDR3 sequence (DNA): TGCGCCAGCAGCCACCCCGGACAAGGTATCCACGAGCAGTACTTC. Encoded protein: CASSHPGQGIHEQYF. V and J are TRBV4-1 and TRBJ2-7, with D possibly TRBD1 on 5 matching bases. V lost 3 bases and J 5 bases, leaving 17 bases between the germline ends. CDR1 is MGHRA and CDR2 is YSYEKL in the germline V gene. CDR3 length equals 15 residues.

J is TRBJ2-5 and V is TRBV7-8; 8 positions match TRBD2. The germline V gene encodes CDR1 SGHVS and CDR2 FQNEAQ. V shed 1 base and J 4 bases; nucleotides not matched to a gene: 5. The CDR3 is made up of 15 amino acids. The CDR3 region is CASSLGGGPSETQYF. CDR3 DNA sequence: TGTGCCAGCAGCTTAGGCGGGGGGCCCTCAGAGACCCAGTACTTC.

The chain employs TRBV28 and TRBJ1-2; tentative D call: TRBD1 (5 bases). Trimming took 6 bases from V and 7 from J, leaving 15 bases between them. The CDR3 contains 13 residues. Germline values: CDR1 MDHEN, CDR2 SYDVKM. CDR3 region: CASRTPAGLGYTF. CDR3 sequence (DNA): TGTGCCAGCAGAACTCCGGCAGGGCTTGGCTACACCTTC.

As to this clone: One end of the junction does not line up with germline, which may come from a read error. The V gene is TRBV18, the J gene TRBJ2-4, with 9 positions matching TRBD2. This CDR3 is 16 amino acids long. Germline loops: CDR1 KGHSH, CDR2 LQKENI. The CDR3 loop is CASSPPSGGLSNSQYF. DNA of the CDR3: TGTGCCAGCTCACCACCTAGCGGGGGACTGAGCAACAGTCAGTACTTC.

A few counts support this clone. The chain uses TRBV19 and TRBJ1-5; 7 positions agree with TRBD1. V shed 5 bases, J shed 6 bases, and the junction held 4 bases outside the gene matches. The germline V gene has CDR1 LNHDA and CDR2 SQIVND (reference sequence). CDR3 length: 13 amino acids. CDR3 in amino acids: CASSPGGPQPQHF. CDR3 nucleotide sequence: TGTGCCAGTAGTCCAGGGGGGCCTCAGCCCCAGCATTTT.

The CDR3 bases are TGTGCCAGTAGTATACAGGGGACGGAGCAGTTCTTC. The encoded protein is CASSIQGTEQFF. The chain employs TRBV19 and TRBJ2-1, with a weak D call TRBD1 (6 bases). This CDR3 has 12 amino acids. Germline values: CDR1 LNHDA, CDR2 SQIVND (reference sequence). The V end was cut by 2 bases, the J end by 10 bases, with 9 bases between. Based on the CDR3 plus reference TRBV19 and TRBJ2-1, the full variable domain is DGGITQSPKYLFRKEGQNVTLSCEQNLNHDAMYWYRQDPGQGLRLIYYSQIVNDFQKGDIAEGYSVSREKKESFPLTVTSAQKNPTAFYLCASSIQGTEQFFGPGTRLTVL.

This clone was seen only a few times. This chain uses TRBV7-2 with TRBJ1-3; D ambiguous. The CDR3 consists of 16 residues. Germline lookup yields CDR1 SGHTA and CDR2 FQGNSA. V was clipped by 0 bases and J by 4 bases, with 13 bases between them. The CDR3: CASSLAGKGGGNTIYF. The CDR3 bases are TGTGCCAGCAGCTTAGCGGGAAAGGGCGGGGGAAACACCATATATTTT.

The rearrangement uses TRBV6-6 and TRBJ2-7; D possibly corresponds to TRBD2 (6 bases). Germline V gene sequence: CDR1 MNHNY, CDR2 SVGAGI (reference sequence). V lost 2 bases and J 4 bases, leaving 9 bases between the germline ends. The CDR3 spans 13 residues. The chain's CDR3 is CASSYRDLYEQYF. CDR3 bases: TGTGCCAGCAGTTACCGGGACTTGTACGAGCAGTACTTC.

This clone was counted a single time. The chain joins TRBV28 to TRBJ2-5; TRBD2 is a possible D gene (6 bases). The CDR3 covers 15 residues. Germline assignment: CDR1 MDHEN and CDR2 SYDVKM. Between the trimmed V and J ends, which lost 2 bases and 5 bases, there was a span of 15 bases. The CDR3 sequence: CASSLGLGGSETQYF. The CDR3 DNA is TGTGCCAGCAGTTTAGGGCTTGGAGGGTCGGAGACCCAGTACTTC.

The chain combines TRBV7-2 with TRBJ2-3, with TRBD2 identical over 10 bases. The CDR3 length is 16 residues. J gave up 5 bases and V 1 base, and 6 bases lay outside the gene matches. Germline CDR1 is SGHTA and CDR2 is FQGNSA. CDR3 DNA sequence: TGTGCCAGCAGCTTAGGAGCGGGGGGGCCGCAAGATACGCAGTATTTT. Its protein product is CASSLGAGGPQDTQYF.

The sample holds one count of this clone. This rearrangement joins TRBV5-1 to TRBJ2-5, with 8 positions matching TRBD2. CDR1 is SGHRS, CDR2 YFSETQ, per germline. Losses at the gene ends were 4 bases for V and 3 bases for J; bases not matched to a gene: 5. The CDR3 spans 14 residues. CDR3 DNA sequence: TGCGCCAGCAGCGCGGCGGGGGGAGAAGAGACCCAGTACTTC. Its protein is CASSAAGGEETQYF.

This chain joins TRBV4-1 and TRBJ2-2, with D hard to call. This CDR3 has 14 residues. CDR1 is MGHRA and CDR2 is YSYEKL in the germline V gene. V lost 2 bases and J lost 7, with 11 bases in between. CDR3 loop: CASSQPLGVGELFF. The CDR3 nucleotides read TGCGCCAGCAGCCAACCTCTAGGAGTCGGGGAGCTGTTTTTT.

This clone was observed a handful of times. CDR3 nucleotides: TGCGCCAGCAGCTCGGGACAGAACTCCTACGAGCAGTACTTC. This translates into CASSSGQNSYEQYF. The chain combines TRBV5-1 with TRBJ2-7; 7 positions agree with TRBD1. This CDR3 region has 14 residues. CDR1 is SGHRS and CDR2 is YFSETQ in the germline V gene. V trimming: 3 bases; J trimming: 0 bases; junction bases outside the gene matches: 3.

This clone was detected only once. Its ends do not fully match the called genes, so a read error is possible. The chain recombines TRBV5-1 with TRBJ2-5; 7 bases are shared with TRBD2. This CDR3 comprises 16 residues. CDR1 is SGHRS and CDR2 is YFSETQ in the germline V gene. The CDR3: CASSLGSRGDQETQYF. CDR3 in DNA: TGCGCCAGCAGCTTGGGTTCTCGGGGGGACCAAGAAACCCAGTACTTC.

This clone was seen only a few times. The chain employs TRBV23-1 and TRBJ1-6; TRBD1 agrees at 7 bases. TRBV23-1 is annotated as an ORF whose role is uncertain. Trimming at V came to 2 bases and at J to 9 bases, leaving 7 bases not matched to a gene. The CDR3 runs 15 residues. CDR3 in DNA: TGCGCCAGCAGTCAAGCCAGGGGGATGGGTTCACCCCTCCACTTT. This encodes CASSQARGMGSPLHF.

V usage is TRBV18 and J usage is TRBJ1-5; 8 nucleotides line up with TRBD1. The CDR3 is 14 residues long. CDR1 and CDR2 (germline): KGHSH, LQKENI. V gave up 5 bases and J gave up 3 bases; unmatched junction bases: 3. In DNA form, the CDR3 reads TGTGCCAGCTCATCGACAGGGGTCAATCAGCCCCAGCATTTT. Protein sequence: CASSSTGVNQPQHF.

The chain employs TRBV9 and TRBJ2-5; tentatively, D is TRBD1 (6 bases). Trimming removed 0 bases at V and 1 base at J, with 16 bases between. Germline V gene sequence: CDR1 SGDLS, CDR2 YYNGEE. The CDR3 has 17 amino acids. In DNA form, the CDR3 reads TGTGCCAGCAGCGTAGGAGGATTGCAGGGGTCCCAAGAGACCCAGTACTTC. Encoded protein: CASSVGGLQGSQETQYF.

The CDR3 reads CASSPRRTGNSPLHF. CDR3 nucleotide sequence: TGTGCCAGCAGTCCGCGCCGGACAGGAAATTCACCCCTCCACTTT. The rearrangement joins TRBV2 to TRBJ1-6, with 7 bases lining up with TRBD1. Germline CDR1 is SNHLY and CDR2 is FYNNEI. The V and J ends lost 5 bases and 7 bases, in that order; junction bases with no gene match: 8. CDR3 size: 15 residues.